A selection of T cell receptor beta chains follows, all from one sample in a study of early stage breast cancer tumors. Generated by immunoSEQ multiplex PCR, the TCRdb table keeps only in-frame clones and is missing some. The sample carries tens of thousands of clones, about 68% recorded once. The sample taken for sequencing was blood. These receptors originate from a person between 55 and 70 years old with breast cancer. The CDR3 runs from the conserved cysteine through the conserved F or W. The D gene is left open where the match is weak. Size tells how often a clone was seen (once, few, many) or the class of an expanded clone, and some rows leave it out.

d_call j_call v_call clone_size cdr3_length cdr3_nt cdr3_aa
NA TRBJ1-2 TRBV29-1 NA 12 TGCAGCGTGGGCCGGGACACGTCTGGCTACACCTTC CSVGRDTSGYTF
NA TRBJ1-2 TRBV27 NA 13 TGTGCCAGCAGTTTTGCCCAAAACTATGGCTACACCTTC CASSFAQNYGYTF
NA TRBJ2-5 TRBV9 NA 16 TGTGCCAGCAGCGTAGGGTCAGGGATTGGACAAGAGACCCAGTACTTC CASSVGSGIGQETQYF
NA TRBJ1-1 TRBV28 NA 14 TGTGCCAGCAGTTTATTCGGAGCCCAGCTCGAAGCTTTCTTT CASSLFGAQLEAFF
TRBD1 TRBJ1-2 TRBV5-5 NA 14 TGTGCCAGCAGTCCTGGACAGGCGGACTATGGCTACACCTTC CASSPGQADYGYTF
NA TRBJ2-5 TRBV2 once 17 TGTGCCAGCACTGATCGGTTGGGCAGGCCTGAGCAAGAGACCCAGTACTTC CASTDRLGRPEQETQYF
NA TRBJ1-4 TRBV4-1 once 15 TGCGCCAGCAGCCAATGGATAGGGGGATTCGAAAAACTGTTTTTT CASSQWIGGFEKLFF
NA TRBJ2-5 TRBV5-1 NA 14 TGCGCCAGCAGCACCGGGACCCCGGGGGAGACCCAGTACTTC CASSTGTPGETQYF
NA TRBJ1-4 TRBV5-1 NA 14 TGCGCCAGCAGCTTGGACAGGGTCGGGGAAAAACTGTTTTTT CASSLDRVGEKLFF
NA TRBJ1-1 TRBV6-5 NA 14 TGTGCCAGCTACCCGAGGACAATGAACACTGAAGCTTTCTTT CASYPRTMNTEAFF
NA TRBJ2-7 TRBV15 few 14 TGTGCCACCAGCAGGACAGGATCCCCCTACGAGCAGTACTTC CATSRTGSPYEQYF
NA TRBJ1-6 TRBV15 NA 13 TGTGCCACCAGCAGAGACCGGTTTTCACCCCTCCACTTT CATSRDRFSPLHF
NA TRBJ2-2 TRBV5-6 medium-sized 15 TGTGCCAGCAGCTTGTTACTACAGAACACCGGGGAGCTGTTTTTT CASSLLLQNTGELFF
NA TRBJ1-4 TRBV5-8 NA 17 TGTGCCAGCACTCCCAGCGGGTACGGCGGGGCTAATGAAAAACTGTTTTTT CASTPSGYGGANEKLFF
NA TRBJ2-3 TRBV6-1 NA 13 TGTGCCAGCACCACCTGGGGGGCAGATACGCAGTATTTT CASTTWGADTQYF
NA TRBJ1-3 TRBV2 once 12 TGTGCCAGCGAGACTGGTGGAAACACCATATATTTT CASETGGNTIYF
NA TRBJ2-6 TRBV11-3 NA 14 TGTGCCAGCAGCTTGTTTCCTGGGGCCAACGTCCTGACTTTC CASSLFPGANVLTF
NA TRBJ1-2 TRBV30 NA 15 TGTGCCTGGATGGGACCGACCTTATTGGGCTATGGCTACACCTTC CAWMGPTLLGYGYTF
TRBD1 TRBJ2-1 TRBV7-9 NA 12 TGTGCCTCCGAGGACAGGGACAATGAGCAGTTCTTC CASEDRDNEQFF
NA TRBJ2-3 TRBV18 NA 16 TGTGCCAGCTCAACTCCGGGACAAGTATTCACAGATACGCAGTATTTT CASSTPGQVFTDTQYF
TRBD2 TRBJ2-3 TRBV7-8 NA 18 TGTGCCAGCAGCTTAGTTCGTTCGGCGGGAGTTAGCACAGATACGCAGTATTTT CASSLVRSAGVSTDTQYF
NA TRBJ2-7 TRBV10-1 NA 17 TGCGCCAGCAGCCGAGGGGGGACAACCTCCTCGCTCTACGAGCAGTACTTC CASSRGGTTSSLYEQYF
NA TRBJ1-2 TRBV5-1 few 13 TGCGCCAGCAGCTTTGGGACGGCAAATGGCTACACCTTC CASSFGTANGYTF
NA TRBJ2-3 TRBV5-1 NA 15 TGCGCCAGCAGCTTGTCGAGGGTTACGGCAGATACGCAGTATTTT CASSLSRVTADTQYF
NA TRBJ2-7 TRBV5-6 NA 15 TGTGCCAGCAGCTTGGGGACGGGGGATTCCTACGAGCAGTACTTC CASSLGTGDSYEQYF
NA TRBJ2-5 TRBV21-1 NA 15 TGTGCCAGCAGCAAAGATCTGGCGGGTCGGGAGACCCAGTACTTC CASSKDLAGRETQYF
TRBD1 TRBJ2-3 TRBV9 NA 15 TGTGCCAGCAGTCAACGACAGGGTTGGACAGATACGCAGTATTTT CASSQRQGWTDTQYF
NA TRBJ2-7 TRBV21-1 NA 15 TGTGCCAGCAGCAAAAAAAGGGCTAGGGGCGACGAGCAGTACTTC CASSKKRARGDEQYF
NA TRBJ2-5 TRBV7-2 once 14 TGTGCCAGCAGCTTACCGACAGGAGGAGAGACCCAGTACTTC CASSLPTGGETQYF
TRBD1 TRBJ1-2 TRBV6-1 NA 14 TGTGCCAGCAGTTCGGGACAGGGGACGGGTGGCTACACCTTC CASSSGQGTGGYTF
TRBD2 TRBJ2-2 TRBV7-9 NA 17 TGTGCCAGCAGCCCAATTCGGGGGGTTAGGAACACCGGGGAGCTGTTTTTT CASSPIRGVRNTGELFF
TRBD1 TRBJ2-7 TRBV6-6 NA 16 TGTGCCAGCAGTGCGCGATCCGGGACAGGGGTGTACGAGCAGTACTTC CASSARSGTGVYEQYF
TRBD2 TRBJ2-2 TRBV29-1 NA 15 TGCAGCGTTCCCCTAGCGGGGGGCGCCACCGGGGAGCTGTTTTTT CSVPLAGGATGELFF
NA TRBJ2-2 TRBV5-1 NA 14 TGCGCCAGCAGCTTGGCGGGGGTCGGCGGGGAGCTGTTTTTT CASSLAGVGGELFF
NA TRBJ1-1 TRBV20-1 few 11 TGCAGTGCCTGCAGAGTCACTGAAGCTTTCTTT CSACRVTEAFF
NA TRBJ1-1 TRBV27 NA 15 TGTGCCAGCAGTTTGCGATCCGGCACGAACACTGAAGCTTTCTTT CASSLRSGTNTEAFF
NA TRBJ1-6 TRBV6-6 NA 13 TGTGCCAGCAGTTCTACAGGGAATTCACCCCTCCACTTT CASSSTGNSPLHF
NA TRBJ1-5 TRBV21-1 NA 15 TGTGCCAGCAGCAAAAAGACAGCCCCCGGTCAGCCCCAGCATTTT CASSKKTAPGQPQHF
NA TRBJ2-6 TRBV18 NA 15 TGTGCCAGCTCGCCAGGGCTCTCCGGGGCCAACGTCCTGACTTTC CASSPGLSGANVLTF
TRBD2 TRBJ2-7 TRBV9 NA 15 TGTGCCAGCAGCGTAGGGACTAGGACCTCCTACGAGCAGTACTTC CASSVGTRTSYEQYF
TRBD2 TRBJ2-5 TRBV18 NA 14 TGTGCCAGCTCACCAGAGCGGGGGTCAGAGACCCAGTACTTC CASSPERGSETQYF
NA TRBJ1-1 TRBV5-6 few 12 TGTGCCAGCAGCTTCGCCCAGGAGGGGGCTTTCTTT CASSFAQEGAFF
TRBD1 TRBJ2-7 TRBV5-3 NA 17 TGTGCCAGAAGCTTGGCCGGAGGACAGGGGGCTGCAGGGGAGCAGTACTTC CARSLAGGQGAAGEQYF
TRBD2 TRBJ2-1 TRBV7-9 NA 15 TGTGCCAGCAGCTTCGCCCTAGCGGGGTCTAATGAGCAGTTCTTC CASSFALAGSNEQFF
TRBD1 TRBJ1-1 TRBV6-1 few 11 TGTGCCAGCAGTGACAGGGGGGAAGCTTTCTTT CASSDRGEAFF
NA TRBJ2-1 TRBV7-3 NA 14 TGTGCCAGCAGCCAGCACCCCTCGTGGAATGAGCAGTTCTTC CASSQHPSWNEQFF
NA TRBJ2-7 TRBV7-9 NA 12 TGTGCCAGCAGACAGGGAGGGGGCGAGCAGTACTTC CASRQGGGEQYF
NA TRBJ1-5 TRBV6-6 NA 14 TGTGCCAGCAGCCCAGGGGTAATGGGTCAGCCCCAGCATTTT CASSPGVMGQPQHF
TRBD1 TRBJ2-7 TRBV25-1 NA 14 TGTGCCAGCAGTGACTTCGGACAGGCTGTTGAGAAGTACTTC CASSDFGQAVEKYF
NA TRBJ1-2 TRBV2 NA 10 TGTGCCAGCAGTGGGTTTTGGACTTTCTTC CASSGFWTFF
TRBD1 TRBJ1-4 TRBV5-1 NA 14 TGCGCCAGCAGCCGGACAGGTTCTCAGGAAAAACTGTTTTTT CASSRTGSQEKLFF
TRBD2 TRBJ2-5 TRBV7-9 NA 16 TGTGCCAGCAGCTCGCGGGGGGGCCGGTCGGAAGAGACCCAGTACTTC CASSSRGGRSEETQYF
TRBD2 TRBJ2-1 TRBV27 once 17 TGTGCCAGCGTCGGACTAGCGGGAGGGTACTCCTACAATGAGCAGTTCTTC CASVGLAGGYSYNEQFF
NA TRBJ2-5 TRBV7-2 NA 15 TGTGCCAGCAGCTTAGAAGGCCAGCTGCAAGAGACCCAGTACTTC CASSLEGQLQETQYF
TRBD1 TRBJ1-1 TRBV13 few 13 TGTGCCAGCAGCCGACAGGGATTGGGTGAAGCTTTCTTT CASSRQGLGEAFF
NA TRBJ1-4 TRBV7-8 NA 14 TGTGCCAGCACGAAGGGAGGACAGAATGAAAAACTGTTTTTT CASTKGGQNEKLFF
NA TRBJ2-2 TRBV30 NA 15 TGTGCCTGGAGGGTCGTAACGCTTCGGACCGGGGAGCTGTTTTTT CAWRVVTLRTGELFF
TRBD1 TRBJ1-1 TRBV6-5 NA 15 TGTGCCAGCAGGGGACAGCTAACTATGAACACTGAAGCTTTCTTT CASRGQLTMNTEAFF
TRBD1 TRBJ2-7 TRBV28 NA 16 TGTGCCAGCAGTTCCCCGGCAGGGGGTCGATTCTACGAGCAGTACTTC CASSSPAGGRFYEQYF